The 11 T cell receptor beta chains presented below share a single source sample, sequenced in a study of CD8+ T cells in alopecia areata. RNA was extracted and reverse transcribed into cDNA as the sequencing template. Method: immunoSEQ multiplex PCR; TCRdb's copy keeps in-frame clones and lacks some. Among a few hundred thousand clones, 66% were seen once, and the ten largest hold roughly 1.2%. As to treatment: oral pan-JAK inhibitor, 5-10 mg twice daily. The source was CD4+ T cells sorted from blood, collected at week 44, from a patient treated with tofacitinib. These receptor sequences come from a human donor with alopecia areata.

The chain joins TRBV5-1 to TRBJ1-1; possible D gene TRBD1, 5 bases. The germline V gene encodes CDR1 SGHRS and CDR2 YFSETQ. Trimming cost V 0 bases and J 3 bases, with 12 bases left between them. The CDR3 length is 15 residues. CDR3 region: CASSLASDRHTEAFF. The CDR3 bases are TGCGCCAGCAGCTTGGCCTCTGACAGACACACTGAAGCTTTCTTT.

This clone was picked up a small number of times. This sequence joins TRBV25-1 and TRBJ1-6; D perhaps matches TRBD1 (5 bases). The V end lost 2 bases, the J end lost 1 base, and 6 bases lay between the germline ends. The CDR3 has 15 amino acids. Germline V gene sequence: CDR1 MGHDK, CDR2 SYGVNS. The CDR3 is CASSERGSYNSPLHF. The CDR3 nucleotides are TGTGCCAGCAGTGAACGGGGGTCCTATAATTCACCCCTCCACTTT.

The chain links TRBV6-5 to TRBJ1-1; TRBD1 matches 7 bases. CDR3 size: 14 residues. V was clipped by 6 bases and J by 5 bases; unmatched bases: 9. Germline CDR1 MNHEY, CDR2 SVGAGI. CDR3 residues: CASRETGFGTEAFF. The CDR3 DNA is TGTGCCAGCAGGGAGACAGGGTTTGGGACTGAAGCTTTCTTT.

This clone was seen just once. The CDR3 region is CASSERASGGHYNEQFF. CDR3 sequence (DNA): TGTGCCAGCAGTGAACGGGCTAGCGGGGGCCACTACAATGAGCAGTTCTTC. The chain carries TRBV2 and TRBJ2-1; 10 bases match TRBD2. V was clipped by 2 bases and J by 3 bases; unmatched bases: 7. The germline V gene encodes CDR1 SNHLY and CDR2 FYNNEI. The CDR3 is made up of 17 amino acids.

This CDR3 reads CASSSPLAGVGDEQFF. The CDR3 DNA sequence: TGTGCCAGCAGCTCGCCTTTAGCGGGGGTAGGCGATGAGCAGTTCTTC. This chain uses TRBV5-4 with TRBJ2-1, with 9 bases fitting TRBD2. The germline V gene encodes CDR1 SGHNT and CDR2 YYREEE (reference sequence). Germline trimming cut 3 bases from V and 8 bases from J; bases unmatched to any gene: 12. The CDR3 consists of 16 residues.

The rearrangement uses TRBV5-6 and TRBJ2-7; 7 bases agree with TRBD1. Germline CDR1 reads SGHDT; CDR2 reads YYEEEE. The CDR3 totals 13 residues. V was pared by 4 bases and J by 5 bases, with 6 bases of the junction left unmatched. The CDR3: CASSRQGLDEQYF. CDR3 bases: TGTGCCAGCAGCCGACAGGGTCTGGACGAGCAGTACTTC.

The chain recombines TRBV4-1 with TRBJ2-7, with 7 bases that match TRBD2. V shed 0 bases, J shed 0 bases, and the junction held 2 bases outside the gene matches. The germline V gene has CDR1 MGHRA and CDR2 YSYEKL. The length of the CDR3 is 15 residues. CDR3 sequence (DNA): TGCGCCAGCAGCCAAGATGGGGACTACTCCTACGAGCAGTACTTC. It yields the protein CASSQDGDYSYEQYF.

This chain links TRBV30 with TRBJ2-1, with 12 bases aligning to TRBD2. The CDR3 consists of 15 residues. The V gene end was trimmed by 2 bases and the J gene end by 7 bases; junction bases not matched to a gene: 6. In germline, CDR1 is GTSNPN, CDR2 SVGIG (reference sequence). The CDR3 DNA is TGTGCCTGGAGTACTCTGACTAGCGGGGGAAATGAGCAGTTCTTC. Its protein product is CAWSTLTSGGNEQFF.

The chain carries TRBV4-3 and TRBJ2-7; weak D call: TRBD1 (6 bases). The V and J ends lost 0 bases and 3 bases respectively, with 21 bases between them. The germline CDR1 and CDR2 sequences are LGHNA and YSLEER. The CDR3 runs to 18 residues. The CDR3 here is CASSQDLPVVGGFYEQYF. The CDR3 DNA sequence: TGCGCCAGCAGCCAAGATTTACCTGTGGTAGGGGGATTCTACGAGCAGTACTTC.

Concerning this clone: The junction shows a germline mismatch at one end, possibly a read error. Written as DNA, the CDR3 is TGTGCCACCAGTGGGGGAGCTGGGGCCAACGTCCTGACTTTC. As protein: CATSGGAGANVLTF. The V and J genes are TRBV2 and TRBJ2-6, with D possibly called TRBD1 or TRBD2 (5 bases each). Per the germline V gene, CDR1 is SNHLY and CDR2 is FYNNEI. The CDR3 has 14 residues.

The chain recombines TRBV7-2 with TRBJ2-1, with D tentatively TRBD1 or TRBD2 (5 bases each). The CDR3 has 16 amino acids. Trimming removed 1 base from V and 5 bases from J, with 15 bases in between. Germline CDR1 is SGHTA and CDR2 is FQGNSA. This chain's CDR3 is CASSLVPLRGDNEQFF. The DNA for the CDR3 is TGTGCCAGCAGCTTAGTGCCCCTACGAGGGGACAATGAGCAGTTCTTC.